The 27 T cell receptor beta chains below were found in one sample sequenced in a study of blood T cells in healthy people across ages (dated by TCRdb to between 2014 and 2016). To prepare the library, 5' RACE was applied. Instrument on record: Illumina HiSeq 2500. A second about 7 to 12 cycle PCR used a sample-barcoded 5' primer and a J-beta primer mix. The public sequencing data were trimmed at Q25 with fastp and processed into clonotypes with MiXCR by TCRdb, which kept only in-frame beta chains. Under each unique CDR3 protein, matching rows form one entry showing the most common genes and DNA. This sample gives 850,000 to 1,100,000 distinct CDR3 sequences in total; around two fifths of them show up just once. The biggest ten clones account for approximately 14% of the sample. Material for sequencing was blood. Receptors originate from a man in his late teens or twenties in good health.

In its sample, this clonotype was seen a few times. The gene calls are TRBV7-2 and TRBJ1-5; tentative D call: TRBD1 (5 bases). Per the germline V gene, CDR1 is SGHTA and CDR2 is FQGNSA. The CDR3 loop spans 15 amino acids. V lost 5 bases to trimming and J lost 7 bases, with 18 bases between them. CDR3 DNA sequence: TGTGCCAGCAGCAGGTCCGGGACGGGCCTCCAGCCCCAGCATTTT. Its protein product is CASSRSGTGLQPQHF.

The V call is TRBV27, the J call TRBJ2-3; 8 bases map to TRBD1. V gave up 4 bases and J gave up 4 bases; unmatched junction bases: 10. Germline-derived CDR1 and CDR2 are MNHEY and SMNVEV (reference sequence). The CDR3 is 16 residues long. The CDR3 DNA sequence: TGTGCCAGCAGTTCCTCCACAGGGGGAGGTCCAGATACGCAGTATTTT. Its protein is CASSSSTGGGPDTQYF.

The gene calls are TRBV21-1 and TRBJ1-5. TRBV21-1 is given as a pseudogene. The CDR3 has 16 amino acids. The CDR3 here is CASSKGGAGLGQPQHF. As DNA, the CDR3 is TGTGCCAGCAGCAAAGGTGGAGCAGGATTGGGTCAGCCCCAGCATTTT.

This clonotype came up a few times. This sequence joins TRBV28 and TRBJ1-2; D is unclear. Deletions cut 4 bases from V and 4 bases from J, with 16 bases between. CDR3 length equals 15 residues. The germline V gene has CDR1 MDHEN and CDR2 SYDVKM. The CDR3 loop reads CASSSHLGLAYGYTF. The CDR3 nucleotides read TGTGCCAGCAGTTCCCACCTCGGACTGGCCTATGGCTACACCTTC.

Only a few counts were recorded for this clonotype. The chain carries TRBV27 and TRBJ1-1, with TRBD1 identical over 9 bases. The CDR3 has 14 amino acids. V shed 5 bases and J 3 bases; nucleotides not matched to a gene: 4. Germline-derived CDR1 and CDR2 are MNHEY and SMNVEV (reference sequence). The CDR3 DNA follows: TGTGCCAGCAGTACGACAGGGGGATACACTGAAGCTTTCTTT. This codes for CASSTTGGYTEAFF.

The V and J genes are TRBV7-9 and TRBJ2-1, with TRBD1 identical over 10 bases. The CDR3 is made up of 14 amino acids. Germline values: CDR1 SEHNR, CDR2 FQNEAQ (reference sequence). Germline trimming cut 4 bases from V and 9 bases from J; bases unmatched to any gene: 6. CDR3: CASSSGTGDGEQFF. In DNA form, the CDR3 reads TGTGCCAGCAGCTCCGGGACAGGGGACGGTGAGCAGTTCTTC.

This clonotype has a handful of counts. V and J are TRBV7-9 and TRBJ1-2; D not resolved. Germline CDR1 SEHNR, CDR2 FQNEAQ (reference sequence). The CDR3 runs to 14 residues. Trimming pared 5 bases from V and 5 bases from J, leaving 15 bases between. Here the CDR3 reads CASSPAGRVYGYTF. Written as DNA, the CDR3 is TGTGCCAGCAGCCCCGCTGGGCGGGTATATGGCTACACCTTC.

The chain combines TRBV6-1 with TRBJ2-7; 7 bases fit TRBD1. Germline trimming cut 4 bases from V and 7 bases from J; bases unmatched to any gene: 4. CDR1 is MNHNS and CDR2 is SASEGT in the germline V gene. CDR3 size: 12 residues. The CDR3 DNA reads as TGTGCCAGCAGTGGACAGGGTCAGGAGCAGTACTTC. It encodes CASSGQGQEQYF.

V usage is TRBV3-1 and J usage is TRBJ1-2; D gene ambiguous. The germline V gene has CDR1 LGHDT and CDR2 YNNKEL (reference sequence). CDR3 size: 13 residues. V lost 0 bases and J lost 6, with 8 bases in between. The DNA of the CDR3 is TGTGCCAGCAGCCAAGATCTGTCGGATGGCTACACCTTC. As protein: CASSQDLSDGYTF.

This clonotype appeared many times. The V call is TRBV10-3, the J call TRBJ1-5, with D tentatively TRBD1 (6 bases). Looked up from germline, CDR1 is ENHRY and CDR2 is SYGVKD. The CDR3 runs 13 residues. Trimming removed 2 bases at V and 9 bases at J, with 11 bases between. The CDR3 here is CAISEGQPSPQHF. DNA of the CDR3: TGTGCCATCAGTGAGGGACAGCCTTCGCCCCAGCATTTT.

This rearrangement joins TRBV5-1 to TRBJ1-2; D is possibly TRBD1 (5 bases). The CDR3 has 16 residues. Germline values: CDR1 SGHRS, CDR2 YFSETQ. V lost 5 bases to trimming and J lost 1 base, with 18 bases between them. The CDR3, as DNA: TGCGCCAGCAGAGGGACTGAGGGCCTTCTTAACTATGGCTACACCTTC. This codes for CASRGTEGLLNYGYTF. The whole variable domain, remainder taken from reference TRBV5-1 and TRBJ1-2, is KAGVTQTPRYLIKTRGQQVTLSCSPISGHRSVSWYQQTPGQGLQFLFEYFSETQRNKGNFPGRFSGRQFSNSRSEMNVSTLELGDSALYLCASRGTEGLLNYGYTFGSGTRLTVV.

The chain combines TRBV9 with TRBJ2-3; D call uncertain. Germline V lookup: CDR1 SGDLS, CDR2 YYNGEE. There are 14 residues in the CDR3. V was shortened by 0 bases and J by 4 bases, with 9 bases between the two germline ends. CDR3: CASSVGSDPDTQYF. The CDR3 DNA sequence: TGTGCCAGCAGCGTAGGCAGCGACCCAGATACGCAGTATTTT.

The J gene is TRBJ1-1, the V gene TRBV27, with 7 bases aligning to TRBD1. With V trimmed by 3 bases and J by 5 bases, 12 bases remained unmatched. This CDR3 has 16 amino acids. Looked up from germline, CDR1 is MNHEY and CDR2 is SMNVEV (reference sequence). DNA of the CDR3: TGTGCCAGCAGTTTGAGGGAGGGGGCCTATCATACTGAAGCTTTCTTT. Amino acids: CASSLREGAYHTEAFF.

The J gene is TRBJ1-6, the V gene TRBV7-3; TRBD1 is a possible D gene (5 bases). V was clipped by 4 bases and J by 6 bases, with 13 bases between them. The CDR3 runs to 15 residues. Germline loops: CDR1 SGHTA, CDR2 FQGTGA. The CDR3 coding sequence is TGTGCCAGCAGCTCCCAGGGAATCCCTAATTCACCCCTCCACTTT. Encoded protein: CASSSQGIPNSPLHF.

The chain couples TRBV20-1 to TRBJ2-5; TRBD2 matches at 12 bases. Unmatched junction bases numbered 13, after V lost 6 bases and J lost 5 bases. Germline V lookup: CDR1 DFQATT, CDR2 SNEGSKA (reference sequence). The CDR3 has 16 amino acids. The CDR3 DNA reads TGCAGTGCCTCGTCCCTAGCGGGGGGGGATTATGAGACCCAGTACTTC. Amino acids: CSASSLAGGDYETQYF.

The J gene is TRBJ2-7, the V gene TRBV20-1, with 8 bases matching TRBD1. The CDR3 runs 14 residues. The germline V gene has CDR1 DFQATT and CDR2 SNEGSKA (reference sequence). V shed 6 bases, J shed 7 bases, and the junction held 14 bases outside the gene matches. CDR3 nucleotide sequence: TGCAGTGCACGTCCTGACAGGGGAAGCAATGAGCAGTACTTC. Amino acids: CSARPDRGSNEQYF.

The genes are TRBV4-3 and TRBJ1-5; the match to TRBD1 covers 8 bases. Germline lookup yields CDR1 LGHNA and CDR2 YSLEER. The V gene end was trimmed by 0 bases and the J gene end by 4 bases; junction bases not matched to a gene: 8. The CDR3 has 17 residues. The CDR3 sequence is CASSQDAHYRGNQPQHF. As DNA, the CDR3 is TGCGCCAGCAGCCAAGACGCCCATTACAGGGGGAATCAGCCCCAGCATTTT.

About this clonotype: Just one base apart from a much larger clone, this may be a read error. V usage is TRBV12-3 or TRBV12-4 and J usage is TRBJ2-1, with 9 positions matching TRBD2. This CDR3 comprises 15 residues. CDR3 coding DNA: TGTGCCAGCAGTTTTTGGGCGGGAGGGCTCAATAAGCAGTTCTTC. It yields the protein CASSFWAGGLNKQFF.

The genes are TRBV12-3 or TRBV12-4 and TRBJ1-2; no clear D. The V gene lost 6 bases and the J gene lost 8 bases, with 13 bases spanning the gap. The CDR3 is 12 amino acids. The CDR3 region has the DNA TGTGCCAGCAGGAAACAGAGCCTGGGCTACACCTTC. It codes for CASRKQSLGYTF.

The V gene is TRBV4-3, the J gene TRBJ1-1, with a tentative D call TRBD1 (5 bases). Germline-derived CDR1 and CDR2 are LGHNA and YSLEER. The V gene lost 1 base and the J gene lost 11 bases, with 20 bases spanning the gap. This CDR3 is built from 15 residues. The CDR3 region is CASSQGPDVGTEAFF. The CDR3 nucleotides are TGCGCCAGCAGCCAAGGCCCCGACGTAGGGACGGAGGCTTTCTTT.

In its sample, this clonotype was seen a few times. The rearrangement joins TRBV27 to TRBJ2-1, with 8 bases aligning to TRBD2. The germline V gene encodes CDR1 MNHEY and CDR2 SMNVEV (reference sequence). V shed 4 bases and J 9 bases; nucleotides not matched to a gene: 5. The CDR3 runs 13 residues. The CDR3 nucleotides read TGTGCCAGCAGTTGGACTAGCCAAGGTGAGCAGTTCTTC. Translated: CASSWTSQGEQFF.

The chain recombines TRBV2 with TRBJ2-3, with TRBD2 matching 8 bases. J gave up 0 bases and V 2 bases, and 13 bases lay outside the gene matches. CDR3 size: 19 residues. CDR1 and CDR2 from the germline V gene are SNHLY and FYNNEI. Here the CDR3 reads CASSEKRAGARASTDTQYF. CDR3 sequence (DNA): TGTGCCAGCAGTGAAAAACGAGCGGGGGCTCGTGCTAGCACAGATACGCAGTATTTT.

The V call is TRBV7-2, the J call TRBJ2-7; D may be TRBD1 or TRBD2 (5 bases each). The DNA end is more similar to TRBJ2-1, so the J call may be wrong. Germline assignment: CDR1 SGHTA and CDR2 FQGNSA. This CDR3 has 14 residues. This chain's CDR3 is CASSLVLGGNEQFF. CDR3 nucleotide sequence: TGTGCCAGCAGCTTAGTTCTTGGGGGAAATGAGCAGTTCTTC.

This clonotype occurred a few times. CDR3: CSARDGASNNEQFF. The CDR3 DNA follows: TGCAGTGCTAGGGATGGAGCGTCCAACAATGAGCAGTTCTTC. The chain is built from TRBV20-1 and TRBJ2-1, with D hard to call. Germline-derived CDR1 and CDR2 are DFQATT and SNEGSKA (reference sequence). This CDR3 is 14 amino acids long. The V gene lost 3 bases and the J gene lost 5 bases, with 14 bases spanning the gap.

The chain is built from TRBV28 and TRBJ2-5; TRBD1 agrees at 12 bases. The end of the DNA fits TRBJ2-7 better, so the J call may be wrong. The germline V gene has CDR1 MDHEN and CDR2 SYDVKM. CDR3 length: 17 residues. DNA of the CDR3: TGTGCCAGCAGTTTGGGATTCGGGACAGGGGGCTTCTACGAGCAGTACTTC. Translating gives CASSLGFGTGGFYEQYF.

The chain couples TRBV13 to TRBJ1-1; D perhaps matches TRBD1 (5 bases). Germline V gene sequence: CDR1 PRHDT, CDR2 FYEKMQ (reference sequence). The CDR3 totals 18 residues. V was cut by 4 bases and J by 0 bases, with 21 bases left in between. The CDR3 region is CASSSYGHWRVMNTEAFF. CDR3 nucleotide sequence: TGTGCCAGCAGCTCATACGGACACTGGCGGGTGATGAACACTGAAGCTTTCTTT.

CDR3 sequence: CASSLGPGQGPHEQFF. In DNA, the CDR3 is TGTGCCAGCAGCTTAGGTCCGGGACAGGGTCCCCATGAGCAGTTCTTC. The genes are TRBV7-8 and TRBJ2-1; 9 nucleotides agree with TRBD1. CDR3 length equals 16 residues. Germline CDR1 is SGHVS and CDR2 is FQNEAQ. V gave up 1 base and J gave up 8 bases; unmatched junction bases: 9.